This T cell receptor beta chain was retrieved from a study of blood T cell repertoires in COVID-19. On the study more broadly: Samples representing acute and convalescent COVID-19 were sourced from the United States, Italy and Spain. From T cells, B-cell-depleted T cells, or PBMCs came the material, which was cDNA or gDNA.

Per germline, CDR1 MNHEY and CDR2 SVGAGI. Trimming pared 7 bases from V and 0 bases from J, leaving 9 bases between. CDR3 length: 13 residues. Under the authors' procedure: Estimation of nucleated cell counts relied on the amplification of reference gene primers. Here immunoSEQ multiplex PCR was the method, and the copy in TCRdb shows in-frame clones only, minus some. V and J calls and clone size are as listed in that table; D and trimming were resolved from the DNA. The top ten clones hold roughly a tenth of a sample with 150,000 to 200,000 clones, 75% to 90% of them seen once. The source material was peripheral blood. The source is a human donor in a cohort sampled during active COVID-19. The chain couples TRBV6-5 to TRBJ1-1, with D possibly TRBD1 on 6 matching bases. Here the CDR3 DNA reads TGTGCCAGCAAAGGACAGCTGAACACTGAAGCTTTCTTT. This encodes CASKGQLNTEAFF.